The 8 T cell receptor beta chains below all came from one sample that was sequenced in a study of blood T cell repertoires in COVID-19. TCRdb's table, derived via immunoSEQ multiplex PCR, lists solely in-frame clones and lacks some. The table lists about 160,000 clones, roughly 90% of them singletons, with approximately 5% in the top ten. The sample was peripheral blood. Receptors were obtained from a man younger than 45 with COVID-19, enrolled during active disease.

V and J are TRBV7-2 and TRBJ1-5, with D perhaps matching TRBD1 (6 bases). The germline V and J ends were trimmed by 5 bases and 2 bases, with 13 bases remaining between them. Germline assignment: CDR1 SGHTA and CDR2 FQGNSA. The CDR3 extends over 15 amino acids. The CDR3 DNA follows: TGTGCCAGCAGCGCCACAGGGATGGGCAATCAGCCCCAGCATTTT. This encodes CASSATGMGNQPQHF.

The chain employs TRBV10-2 and TRBJ2-5; 7 nucleotides line up with TRBD1. CDR1 and CDR2 (germline): WSHSY, SAAADI. The CDR3 contains 16 residues. Trimming at V came to 4 bases and at J to 1 base, leaving 9 bases not matched to a gene. CDR3 sequence (DNA): TGCGCCAGCAGTGGGTTCTGGGGACAGACCCAAGAGACCCAGTACTTC. As protein: CASSGFWGQTQETQYF.

This chain links TRBV5-4 with TRBJ1-2; the D gene is possibly TRBD1 (6 bases). The CDR3 totals 15 residues. Trimming pared 0 bases from V and 7 bases from J, leaving 16 bases between. Germline loops: CDR1 SGHNT, CDR2 YYREEE (reference sequence). CDR3 sequence (DNA): TGTGCCAGCAGCTTGGGGGAGGGGGTCTTTAGTGGCTACACCTTC. It codes for CASSLGEGVFSGYTF.

A single count supports this clone. The chain is built from TRBV7-6 and TRBJ2-7, with D possibly being TRBD1 (6 bases). The CDR3 contains 15 residues. V gave up 2 bases and J gave up 2 bases, with 13 bases separating them. From germline, CDR1 is SGHVS and CDR2 FNYEAQ. As DNA, the CDR3 is TGTGCCAGCAGCTTACGGGCGACAGGCCCCTACGAGCAGTACTTC. Translation: CASSLRATGPYEQYF.

The chain uses TRBV21-1 and TRBJ2-1; TRBD1 is the table's D call, not checked against the DNA. TRBV21-1 is a recognized pseudogene. CDR3 length: 19 amino acids. The DNA for the CDR3 is TGTGCCAGCATCGAAACACCCCCCGAGGGGGACGGATTCATAAATGAGCAGTTCTTC. This gives the protein CASIETPPEGDGFINEQFF.

The chain employs TRBV12-3 or TRBV12-4 and TRBJ1-2, with D tentatively TRBD1 (5 bases). The CDR3 is 13 amino acids. The V end lost 5 bases, the J end lost 8 bases, and 15 bases lay between the germline ends. The CDR3 here is CASSLPGGEGYTF. In DNA, the CDR3 is TGTGCCAGCAGTCTCCCTGGGGGGGAGGGCTACACCTTC.

As DNA, the CDR3 is TGTGCCAGCAGCGTAGGGGTCAGACTCCCGGAGACCCAGTACTTC. Translated: CASSVGVRLPETQYF. The chain carries TRBV9 and TRBJ2-5; D ambiguous. This CDR3 region has 15 residues. From germline, CDR1 is SGDLS and CDR2 YYNGEE. Trimming took off 0 bases at V and 5 bases at J, with 14 bases between the two ends.

The chain is built from TRBV30 and TRBJ2-3; D is unclear. From germline, CDR1 is GTSNPN and CDR2 SVGIG (reference sequence). The germline V and J ends were trimmed by 2 bases and 2 bases, with 11 bases remaining between them. The CDR3 consists of 14 residues. The CDR3 reads CAWSLSEITDTQYF. As DNA, the CDR3 is TGTGCCTGGAGTCTGTCCGAGATCACAGATACGCAGTATTTT.